One T cell receptor (beta chain) is described in this entry. Its cognate antigen is unknown. This record comes from a study of early T cells in non-severe SARS-CoV-2 infection. Study outcomes and limitations: Comparison of clonotypes with VDJdb favored anti-spike CD8 responses while missing private and CD4 specificities.

Between the trimmed V and J ends, which lost 2 bases and 0 bases, there was a span of 9 bases. Germline CDR1 MNHEY, CDR2 SVGEGT. The CDR3 has 15 amino acids. Individually, cDNA molecules had unique molecular identifiers attached to them. Each CDR3 protein is one row after TCRdb ran MiXCR on the 5' RACE reads. The sample has tens of thousands of distinct CDR3 sequences; roughly 16% are singletons. The sequence came from an adult who was a healthcare worker with PCR-confirmed SARS-CoV-2 infection or an uninfected control (not recorded which). The chain is built from TRBV6-2 or TRBV6-3 and TRBJ2-3; no clear D. What was sequenced was whole blood. The CDR3 here is CASSYGRTSTDTQYF. CDR3 nucleotide sequence: TGTGCCAGCAGTTACGGACGAACTAGCACAGATACGCAGTATTTT.